The rows below give T cell receptor beta chains drawn from one sample of a study of blood T cell repertoires in COVID-19. Measured with immunoSEQ multiplex PCR; TCRdb has only the in-frame clones, and not every one. The data contain some 52,000 clones, more than 75% of them singletons. Material for sequencing was peripheral blood. These receptors all come from a human donor in a cohort sampled during active COVID-19. Each CDR3 is given with its conserved first and last residue. The D gene is left open where the match is weak. Size is omitted from some rows. Given values are once, few, many or a class for expanded clones.

D gene,clone size,V gene,J gene,CDR3 DNA,CDR3 protein
NA,few,TRBV5-1,TRBJ2-7,TGCGCCAGCAGCCTCGGAGGCGAGCAGTACTTC,CASSLGGEQYF
NA,NA,TRBV6-5,TRBJ1-2,TGTGCCACTATCAGGGACTATGGCTACACCTTC,CATIRDYGYTF
NA,once,TRBV5-1,TRBJ2-6,TGCGCCAGCAGCTTAGCACTCTCTGGGGCCAACGTCCTGACTTTC,CASSLALSGANVLTF
TRBD2,NA,TRBV3-1/TRBV3-2,TRBJ2-5,TGTGCCAGCAGCCAAGATGGGACTAGCGGGACCCTGTACTTC,CASSQDGTSGTLYF
TRBD1,NA,TRBV5-1,TRBJ2-2,TGCGCCAGCAGCTTGCAGGGACAGGGCGAGCTGTTTTTT,CASSLQGQGELFF
TRBD1,NA,TRBV19,TRBJ2-2,TGTGCCAGTACCGGGACAGGGGCGGGCGGGGAGCTGTTTTTT,CASTGTGAGGELFF
TRBD2,NA,TRBV9,TRBJ2-1,TGTGCCAGCAGCGTAGCCCTAATTGGACTAGCGGGAGCTGGCAATGAGCAGTTCTTC,CASSVALIGLAGAGNEQFF
TRBD1,NA,TRBV19,TRBJ1-2,TGTGCCAGTAGTATAGAAGGGACAGGGGGTGGCTACACCTTC,CASSIEGTGGGYTF
TRBD2,few,TRBV27,TRBJ2-5,TGTGCCAGCGGACCTCGGGCCCAGAGGAGCGACTTAGCGGGAGAGGAACCCAAGTACTTC,CASGPRAQRSDLAGEEPKYF
TRBD1,NA,TRBV7-9,TRBJ1-4,TGTGCCAGCAGCGCCTCCCAGGGGGGATACGGTAAAACTAATGAAAAACTGTTTTTT,CASSASQGGYGKTNEKLFF
NA,once,TRBV6-5,TRBJ2-3,TGTGCCAGCAGTTCACTCGGTTTATTCAGCACAGATACGCAGTATTTT,CASSSLGLFSTDTQYF
TRBD2,NA,TRBV7-9,TRBJ2-3,TGTGCCAGCAGAAGGACTAGCGGAAGCGGGGATACGCAGTATTTT,CASRRTSGSGDTQYF
NA,NA,TRBV9,TRBJ1-1,TGTGCCAGCAGCGTAATGAACAGCATCACTGAAGCTTTCTTT,CASSVMNSITEAFF
TRBD1,NA,TRBV10-3,TRBJ1-1,TGTGCCATCAGTAGTTCCGGGACAGGGCTTACTGAAGCTTTCTTT,CAISSSGTGLTEAFF
TRBD1,NA,TRBV7-6,TRBJ1-1,TGTGCCAGCAGCCTCTGGACAGGGGGGGACACTGAAGCTTTCTTT,CASSLWTGGDTEAFF
TRBD2,NA,TRBV5-8,TRBJ2-5,TGTGCCAGCAGCTTGGGTGCGGGGGGTCTGGAGACCCAGTACTTC,CASSLGAGGLETQYF
TRBD1,NA,TRBV5-4,TRBJ1-2,TGTGCCAGCAGCGTCGGAATAATCGGAGGGGGCAGGATCTATGGCTACACCTTC,CASSVGIIGGGRIYGYTF
NA,NA,TRBV6-6,TRBJ1-2,TGTGCCAGCAGTTACGCACTCAGGGGTACCTATGGCTACACCTTC,CASSYALRGTYGYTF
NA,NA,TRBV10-1,TRBJ2-1,TGCGCCAGCAGTCTCGATTCGAGGGCCTACAATGAGCAGTTCTTC,CASSLDSRAYNEQFF
TRBD1,NA,TRBV6-4,TRBJ1-1,TGTGCCAGCAGGGGTCCAGGGGGCGAGGGAGCTTTCTTT,CASRGPGGEGAFF
TRBD1,NA,TRBV5-1,TRBJ2-5,TGCGCCAGCAGCATTACAGGGGGCATGGAGACCCAGTACTTC,CASSITGGMETQYF
TRBD2,NA,TRBV10-2,TRBJ2-1,TGCGCCAGCAGTGAGTTGAGACTAGCTTACAATGAGCAGTTCTTC,CASSELRLAYNEQFF
NA,NA,TRBV5-4,TRBJ2-7,TGTGCCAGCAGCTCAGGAAGTACTTTCTACGAGCAGTACTTC,CASSSGSTFYEQYF
TRBD2,NA,TRBV13,TRBJ2-3,TGTGCCAGCAGCTCCGGGTCGAGCGGGGAGTACACAGATACGCAGTATTTT,CASSSGSSGEYTDTQYF
TRBD1,NA,TRBV29-1,TRBJ2-7,TGCAGCGTCGTGCTACCGGGACAGATCTACGAGCAGTACTTC,CSVVLPGQIYEQYF
TRBD2,once,TRBV4-2,TRBJ2-2,TGTGCCAGCAGCCAAGATCTGGCGGGGGGGCCCGGGGAGCTGTTTTTT,CASSQDLAGGPGELFF
NA,few,TRBV9,TRBJ2-7,TGTGCCAGCAGCGTAGACCCGGGCTACGAGCAGTACTTC,CASSVDPGYEQYF
TRBD2,NA,TRBV7-2,TRBJ2-5,TGTGCCAGCAGCTTAAGCGGGAGCCTGGGTCAAGAGACCCAGTACTTC,CASSLSGSLGQETQYF
NA,NA,TRBV12-3/TRBV12-4,TRBJ2-7,TGTGCCAGCAGTTTGTGGAGATACGAGCAGTACTTC,CASSLWRYEQYF